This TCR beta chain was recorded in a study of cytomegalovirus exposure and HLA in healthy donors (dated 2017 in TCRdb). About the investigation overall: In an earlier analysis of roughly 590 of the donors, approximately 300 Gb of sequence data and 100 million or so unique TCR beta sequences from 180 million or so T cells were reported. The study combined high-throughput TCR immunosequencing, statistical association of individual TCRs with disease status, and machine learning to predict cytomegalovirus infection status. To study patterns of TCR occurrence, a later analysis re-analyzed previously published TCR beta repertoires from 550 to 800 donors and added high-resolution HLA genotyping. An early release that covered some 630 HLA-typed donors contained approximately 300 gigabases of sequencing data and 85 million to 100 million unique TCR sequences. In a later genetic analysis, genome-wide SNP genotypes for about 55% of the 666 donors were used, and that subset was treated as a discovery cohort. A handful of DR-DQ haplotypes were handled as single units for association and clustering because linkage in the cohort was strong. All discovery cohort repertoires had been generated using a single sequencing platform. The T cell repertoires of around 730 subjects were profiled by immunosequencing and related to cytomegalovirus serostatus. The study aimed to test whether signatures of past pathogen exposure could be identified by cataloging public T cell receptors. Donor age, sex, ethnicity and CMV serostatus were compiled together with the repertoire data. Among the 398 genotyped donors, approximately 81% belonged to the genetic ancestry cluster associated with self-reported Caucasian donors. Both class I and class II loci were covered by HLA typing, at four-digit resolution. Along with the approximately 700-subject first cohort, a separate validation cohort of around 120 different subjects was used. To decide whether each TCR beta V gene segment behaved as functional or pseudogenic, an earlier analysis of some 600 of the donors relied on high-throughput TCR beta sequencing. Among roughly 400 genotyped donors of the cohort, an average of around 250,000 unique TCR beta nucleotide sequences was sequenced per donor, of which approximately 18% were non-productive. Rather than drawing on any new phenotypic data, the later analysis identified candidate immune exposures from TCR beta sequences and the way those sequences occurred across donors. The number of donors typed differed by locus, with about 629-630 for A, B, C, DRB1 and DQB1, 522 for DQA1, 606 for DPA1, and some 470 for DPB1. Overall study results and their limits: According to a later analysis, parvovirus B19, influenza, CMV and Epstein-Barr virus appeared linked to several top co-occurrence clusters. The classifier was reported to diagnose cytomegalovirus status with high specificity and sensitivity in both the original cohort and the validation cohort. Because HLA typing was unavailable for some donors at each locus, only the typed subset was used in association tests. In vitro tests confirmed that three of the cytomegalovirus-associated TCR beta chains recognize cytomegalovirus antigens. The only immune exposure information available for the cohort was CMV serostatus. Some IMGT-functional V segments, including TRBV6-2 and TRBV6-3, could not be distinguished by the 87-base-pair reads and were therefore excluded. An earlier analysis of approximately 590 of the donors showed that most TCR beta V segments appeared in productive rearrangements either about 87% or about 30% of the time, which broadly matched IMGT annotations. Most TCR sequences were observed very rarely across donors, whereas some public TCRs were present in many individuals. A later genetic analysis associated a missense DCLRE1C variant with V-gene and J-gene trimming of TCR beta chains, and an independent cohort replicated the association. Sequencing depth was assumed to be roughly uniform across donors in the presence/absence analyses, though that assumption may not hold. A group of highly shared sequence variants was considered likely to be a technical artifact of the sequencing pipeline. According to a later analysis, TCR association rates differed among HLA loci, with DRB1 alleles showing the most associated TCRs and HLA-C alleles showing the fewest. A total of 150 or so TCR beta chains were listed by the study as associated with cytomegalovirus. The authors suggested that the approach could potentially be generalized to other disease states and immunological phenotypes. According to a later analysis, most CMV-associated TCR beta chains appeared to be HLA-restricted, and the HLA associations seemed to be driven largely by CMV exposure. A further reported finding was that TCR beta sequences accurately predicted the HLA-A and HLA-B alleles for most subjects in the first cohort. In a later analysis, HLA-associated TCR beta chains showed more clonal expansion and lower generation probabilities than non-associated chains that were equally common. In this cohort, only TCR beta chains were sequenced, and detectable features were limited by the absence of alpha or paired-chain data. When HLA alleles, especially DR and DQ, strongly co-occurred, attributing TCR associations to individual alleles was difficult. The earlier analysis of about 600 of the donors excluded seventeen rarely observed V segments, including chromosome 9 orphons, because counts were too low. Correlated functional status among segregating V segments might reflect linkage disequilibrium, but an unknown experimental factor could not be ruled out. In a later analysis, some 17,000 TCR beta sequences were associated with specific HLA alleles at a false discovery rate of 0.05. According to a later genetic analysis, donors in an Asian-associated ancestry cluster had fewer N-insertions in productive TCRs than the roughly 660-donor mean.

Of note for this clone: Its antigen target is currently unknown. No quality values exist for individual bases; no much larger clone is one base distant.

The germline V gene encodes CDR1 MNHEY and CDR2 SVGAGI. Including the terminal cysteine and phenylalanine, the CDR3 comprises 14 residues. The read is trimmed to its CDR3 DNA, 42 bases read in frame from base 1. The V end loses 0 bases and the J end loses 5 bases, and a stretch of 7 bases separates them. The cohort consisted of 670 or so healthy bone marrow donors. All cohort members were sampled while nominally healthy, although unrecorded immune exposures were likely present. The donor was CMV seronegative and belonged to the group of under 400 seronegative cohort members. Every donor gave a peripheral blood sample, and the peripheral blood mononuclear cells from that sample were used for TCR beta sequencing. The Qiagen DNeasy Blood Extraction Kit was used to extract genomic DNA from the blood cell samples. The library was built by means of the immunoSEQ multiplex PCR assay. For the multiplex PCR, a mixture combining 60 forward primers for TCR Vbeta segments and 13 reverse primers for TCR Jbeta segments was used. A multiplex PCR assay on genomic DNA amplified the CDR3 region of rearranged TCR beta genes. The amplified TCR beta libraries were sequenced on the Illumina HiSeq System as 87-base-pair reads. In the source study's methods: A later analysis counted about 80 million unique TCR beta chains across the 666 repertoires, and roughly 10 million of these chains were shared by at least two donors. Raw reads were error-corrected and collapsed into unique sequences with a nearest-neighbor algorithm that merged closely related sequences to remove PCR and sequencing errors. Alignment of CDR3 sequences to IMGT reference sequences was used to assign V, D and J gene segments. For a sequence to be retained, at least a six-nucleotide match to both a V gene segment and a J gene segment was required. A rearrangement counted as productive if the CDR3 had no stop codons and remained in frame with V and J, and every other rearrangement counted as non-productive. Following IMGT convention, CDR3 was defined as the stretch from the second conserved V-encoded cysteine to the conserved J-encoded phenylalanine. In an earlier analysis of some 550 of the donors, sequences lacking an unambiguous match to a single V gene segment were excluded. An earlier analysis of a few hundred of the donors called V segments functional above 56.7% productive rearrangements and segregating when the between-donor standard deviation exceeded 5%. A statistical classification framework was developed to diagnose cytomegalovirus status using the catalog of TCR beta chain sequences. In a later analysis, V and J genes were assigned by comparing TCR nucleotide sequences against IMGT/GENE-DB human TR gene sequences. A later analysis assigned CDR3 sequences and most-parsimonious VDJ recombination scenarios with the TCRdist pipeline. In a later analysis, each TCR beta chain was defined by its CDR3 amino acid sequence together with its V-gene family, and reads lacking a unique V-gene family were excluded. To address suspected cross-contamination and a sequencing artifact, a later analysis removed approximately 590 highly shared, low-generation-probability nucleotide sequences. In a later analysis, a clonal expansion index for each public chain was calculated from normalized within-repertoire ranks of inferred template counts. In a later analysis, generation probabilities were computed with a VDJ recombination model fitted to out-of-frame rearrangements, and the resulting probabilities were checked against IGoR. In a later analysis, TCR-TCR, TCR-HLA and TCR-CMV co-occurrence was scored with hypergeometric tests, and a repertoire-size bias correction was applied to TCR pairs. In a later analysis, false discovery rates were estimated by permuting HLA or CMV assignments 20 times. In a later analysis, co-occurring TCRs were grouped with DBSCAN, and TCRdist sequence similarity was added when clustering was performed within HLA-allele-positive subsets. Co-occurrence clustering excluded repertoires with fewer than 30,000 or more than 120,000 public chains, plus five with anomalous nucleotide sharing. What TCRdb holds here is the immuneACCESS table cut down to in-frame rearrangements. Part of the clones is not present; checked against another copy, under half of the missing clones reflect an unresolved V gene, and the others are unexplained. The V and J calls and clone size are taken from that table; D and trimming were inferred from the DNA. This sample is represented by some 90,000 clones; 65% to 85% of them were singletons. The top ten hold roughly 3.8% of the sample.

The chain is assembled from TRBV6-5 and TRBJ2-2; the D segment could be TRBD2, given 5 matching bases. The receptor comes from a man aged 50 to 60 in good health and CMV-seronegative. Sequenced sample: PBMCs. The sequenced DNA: TGTGCCAGCAGTTACTCTGGAGGAACCGGGGAGCTGTTTTTT. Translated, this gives CASSYSGGTGELFF.